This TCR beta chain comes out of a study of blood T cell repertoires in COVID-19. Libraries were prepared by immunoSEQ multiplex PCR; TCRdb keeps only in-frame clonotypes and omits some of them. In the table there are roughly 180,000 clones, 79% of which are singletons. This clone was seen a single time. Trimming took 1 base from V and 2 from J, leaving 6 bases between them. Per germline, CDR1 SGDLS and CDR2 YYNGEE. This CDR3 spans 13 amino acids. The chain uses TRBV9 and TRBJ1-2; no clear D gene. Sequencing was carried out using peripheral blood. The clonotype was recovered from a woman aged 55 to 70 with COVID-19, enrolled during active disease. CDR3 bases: TGTGCCAGCAGCGTAACCGGGAACTATGGCTACACCTTC. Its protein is CASSVTGNYGYTF.